This T cell receptor beta chain was obtained from a study of neurological immune-mediated disorders. This clonotype came up many times. Time point defined: longitudinal time-point 2. The CDR3 totals 16 residues. CDR1 and CDR2 (germline): SEHNR, FQNEAQ (reference sequence). The germline V and J ends were trimmed by 5 bases and 1 base, with 15 bases remaining between them. TCRdb itself ran the 5' RACE reads through MiXCR, one entry per CDR3 protein. Among 65,000 to 85,000 distinct CDR3 sequences listed, more than 5% were seen once. The chain joins TRBV7-9 to TRBJ2-1; no clear D gene. The source material was PBMCs. The receptor was isolated from a woman between 55 and 75 years old with multiple sclerosis. CDR3 residues: CASSGKGSSSYNEQFF. In nucleotides, the CDR3 is TGTGCCAGCAGCGGAAAGGGCAGCAGTTCCTACAATGAGCAGTTCTTC.